The clone carrying this T cell receptor (beta chain) was recorded a few times. These data come from a study of T-cell reconstitution after alpha-beta-depleted transplantation in children. The TCRbeta library was prepared with unique molecular identifiers. TCRdb re-analysed the PCR reads in MiXCR, keeping a single row per CDR3 protein. The repertoire holds 500,000 to 650,000 distinct CDR3 sequences, with 13% as singletons. The starting material was PBMCs, mostly from graft donor cells, obtained 360 days after TCRalphabeta/CD19-depleted stem cell transplant. This sequence was found in a male patient aged 10-17 years who had a stem cell transplant for acute myeloid leukemia, so the T cells may come from the graft donor.

In DNA, the CDR3 is TGTGCCGTAGTAACCTACAATGAGCAGTTCTTC. Protein: CAVVTYNEQFF. The chain couples TRBV12-3 or TRBV12-4 to TRBJ2-1, with D hard to call. Trimming removed 11 bases from V and 2 bases from J, with 7 bases in between. CDR3 length equals 11 residues.